What follows are 15 T cell receptor beta chains derived from one specimen sequenced in a study of Graves' ophthalmopathy and Graves' hyperthyroidism. As the template, RNA transcripts were used to amplify TCR beta CDR3 regions. The workflow started with a first-round RT-PCR run with HTBI primers and then moved on to a second-round multiplex PCR. TCRdb independently ran MiXCR on the multiplex PCR reads; one entry per CDR3 protein. Of a few hundred thousand distinct CDR3 sequences in the sample, under 45% were seen once. Sequencing used peripheral blood or thyroid tissue (not recorded which). The source is an adult man with Graves' hyperthyroidism.

The chain couples TRBV2 to TRBJ2-5, with TRBD2 as a possible D gene (5 bases). Trimming shortened V by 1 base and J by 13 bases, and 13 bases separated the two germline ends. The CDR3 has 12 amino acids. CDR1 and CDR2 (germline): SNHLY, FYNNEI. The chain's CDR3 is CASSEVLVGLYF. DNA of the CDR3: TGTGCCAGCAGTGAAGTACTAGTCGGTCTGTACTTC.

The J gene is TRBJ1-4, the V gene TRBV29-1; D perhaps matches TRBD1 (6 bases). This CDR3 is built from 12 residues. In germline, CDR1 is SQVTM, CDR2 ANQGSEA. V was trimmed by 8 bases and J by 10 bases, leaving 17 bases between them. For the CDR3, the DNA is TGCAGCTTAGGCAGGGGCGGAGGAAAACTGTTTTTT. Translation gives CSLGRGGGKLFF.

This clonotype was detected only a few times. The rearrangement joins TRBV6-5 to TRBJ1-4; TRBD1 is a possible D gene (6 bases). Germline assignment: CDR1 MNHEY and CDR2 SVGAGI. V lost 2 bases and J lost 6, with 19 bases in between. The CDR3 has 17 amino acids. The CDR3 nucleotides are TGTGCCAGCAGTTACGGGGGCAGACCCAACCGGGATGAAAAACTGTTTTTT. Its translation is CASSYGGRPNRDEKLFF.

V and J are TRBV7-2 and TRBJ2-7; TRBD1 is a possible D gene (5 bases). The V gene lost 4 bases and the J gene lost 3 bases, with 22 bases spanning the gap. This CDR3 is built from 17 residues. The germline gives CDR1 SGHTA, CDR2 FQGNSA. Here the CDR3 DNA reads TGTGCCAGCAGCTCCGCGAGGATAGGGGCCCTCAACTACGAGCAGTACTTC. Translation: CASSSARIGALNYEQYF.

The rearrangement links TRBV12-3 or TRBV12-4 to TRBJ1-1; D gene unclear. V lost 5 bases to trimming and J lost 1 base, with 17 bases between them. This CDR3 has 16 amino acids. CDR3 residues: CASSRTLGTSNTEAFF. DNA of the CDR3: TGTGCCAGCAGTCGGACCCTCGGTACATCGAACACTGAAGCTTTCTTT.

The chain carries TRBV28 and TRBJ1-1; a possible D gene is TRBD1 (6 bases). The CDR3 contains 15 residues. Trimming removed 3 bases from V and 3 bases from J, with 14 bases in between. Looked up from germline, CDR1 is MDHEN and CDR2 is SYDVKM. DNA of the CDR3: TGTGCCAGCAGTTTCATGGGGGGCGCGGACACTGAAGCTTTCTTT. This codes for CASSFMGGADTEAFF.

At least ten counts were recorded for this clonotype. The chain carries TRBV19 and TRBJ1-6; D gene uncertain. The CDR3 spans 15 residues. Germline lookup yields CDR1 LNHDA and CDR2 SQIVND (reference sequence). Trimming pared 1 base from V and 8 bases from J, leaving 12 bases between. DNA for the CDR3: TGTGCCAGTAGTATAGGGATGGAACCCGATTCACCCCTCCACTTT. It translates to CASSIGMEPDSPLHF. Full variable domain (remainder filled in from reference TRBV19 and TRBJ1-6): DGGITQSPKYLFRKEGQNVTLSCEQNLNHDAMYWYRQDPGQGLRLIYYSQIVNDFQKGDIAEGYSVSREKKESFPLTVTSAQKNPTAFYLCASSIGMEPDSPLHFGNGTRLTVT.

As to this clonotype: An end of the junction does not agree with germline; a read error may underlie this. The chain links TRBV2 to TRBJ2-7, with 13 bases identical to TRBD2. The length of the CDR3 is 16 residues. Germline CDR1 is SNHLY and CDR2 is FYNNEI. This CDR3 reads CASSLAGTSGENEQYF. The CDR3 DNA follows: TGCGCCAGCAGCTTGGCGGGGACTAGCGGGGAGAACGAGCAGTACTTC.

This clonotype was observed a single time. The CDR3 end shows no conserved phenylalanine or tryptophan, and so a read error is likely. The DNA is left out, because the CDR3 cannot be placed on it with certainty; the CDR3 is given as TCRdb lists it. This sequence joins TRBV28 and TRBJ2-7; the table's TRBD1 call for D was not verified on the DNA. Germline-derived CDR1 and CDR2 are MDHEN and SYDVKM. The CDR3 is 9 residues long, counting both termini. This CDR3 is CASSLGRGI.

This rearrangement joins TRBV18 to TRBJ2-5; D is undetermined. The CDR3 loop spans 14 amino acids. Germline V lookup: CDR1 KGHSH, CDR2 LQKENI. Deletions cut 4 bases from V and 4 bases from J, with 13 bases between. CDR3 bases: TGTGCCAGCTCACTGGCGGCCTCTCGAGAGACCCAGTACTTC. Translated: CASSLAASRETQYF. Full variable domain (outside the CDR3, taken from reference TRBV18 and TRBJ2-5): NAGVMQNPRHLVRRRGQEARLRCSPMKGHSHVYWYRQLPEEGLKFMVYLQKENIIDESGMPKERFSAEFPKEGPSILRIQQVVRGDSAAYFCASSLAASRETQYFGPGTRLLVL.

The rearrangement links TRBV20-1 to TRBJ2-3; maybe TRBD2 (7 bases). Germline V lookup: CDR1 DFQATT, CDR2 SNEGSKA (reference sequence). V was clipped by 0 bases and J by 8 bases, with 21 bases between them. CDR3 length: 16 amino acids. CDR3 loop: CSARDHRRGLAGTQYF. CDR3 nucleotides: TGCAGTGCTAGAGATCATCGGAGGGGGTTAGCGGGTACGCAGTATTTT.

This clonotype was counted many times. This rearrangement joins TRBV7-2 to TRBJ1-2, with D possibly TRBD1 on 5 matching bases. The V end was cut by 0 bases, the J end by 4 bases, with 12 bases between. Germline V gene data show CDR1 as SGHTA and CDR2 as FQGNSA. The CDR3 extends over 15 amino acids. The CDR3 DNA reads as TGTGCCAGCAGCTTAGCAGGGACTCCCCTCTATGGCTACACCTTC. This codes for CASSLAGTPLYGYTF.

This clonotype was seen a few times. The V call is TRBV7-2, the J call TRBJ2-3; 8 nucleotides match TRBD2. The CDR3 loop spans 15 amino acids. Germline V gene lookup returns CDR1 SGHTA and CDR2 FQGNSA. Trimming at V came to 5 bases and at J to 1 base, leaving 5 bases not matched to a gene. CDR3 amino acids: CASSEREYGTDTQYF. The CDR3 DNA sequence: TGTGCCAGCAGCGAGCGGGAGTATGGCACAGATACGCAGTATTTT.

The sample holds many counts of this clonotype. V gene TRBV19 combines with J gene TRBJ1-1; possibly TRBD1 for D (6 bases). The length of the CDR3 is 15 residues. V lost 4 bases and J 4 bases, leaving 16 bases between the germline ends. CDR1 and CDR2 (germline): LNHDA, SQIVND (reference sequence). CDR3 loop: CASSTSGVAGTEAFF. Here the CDR3 DNA reads TGTGCCAGTAGTACCTCAGGGGTAGCGGGCACTGAAGCTTTCTTT. The entire variable domain, with the rest obtained from reference TRBV19 and TRBJ1-1, is as follows: DGGITQSPKYLFRKEGQNVTLSCEQNLNHDAMYWYRQDPGQGLRLIYYSQIVNDFQKGDIAEGYSVSREKKESFPLTVTSAQKNPTAFYLCASSTSGVAGTEAFFGQGTRLTVV.

This clonotype came up once. The chain is built from TRBV4-1 and TRBJ2-7, with D perhaps TRBD1 (6 bases). Germline CDR1 and CDR2: MGHRA and YSYEKL. There are 15 residues in the CDR3. V dropped 1 base and J dropped 3 bases, with 13 bases sitting between them. DNA for the CDR3: TGCGCCAGCAGCCAAGTGGGGGCAAGCGACTACGAGCAGTACTTC. This gives the protein CASSQVGASDYEQYF.